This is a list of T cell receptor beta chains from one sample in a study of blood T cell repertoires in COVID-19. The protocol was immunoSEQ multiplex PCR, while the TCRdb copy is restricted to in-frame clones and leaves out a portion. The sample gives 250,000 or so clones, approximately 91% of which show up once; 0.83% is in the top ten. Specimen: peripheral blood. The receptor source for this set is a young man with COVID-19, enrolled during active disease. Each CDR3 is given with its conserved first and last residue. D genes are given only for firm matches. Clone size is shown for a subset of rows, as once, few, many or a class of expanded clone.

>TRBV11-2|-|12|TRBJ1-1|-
TGTGCCAGCAGCTTCCCTGACACTGAAGCTTTCTTT
CASSFPDTEAFF
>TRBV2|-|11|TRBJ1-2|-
TGTGCCAGCAGTCTGGACAACACGGACACCTTC
CASSLDNTDTF
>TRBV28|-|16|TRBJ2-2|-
TGTGCCAGCAGCCCAGACCTACTAGAGTACACCGGGGAGCTGTTTTTT
CASSPDLLEYTGELFF
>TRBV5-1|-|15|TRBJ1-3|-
TGCGCCAGCAGCGGCGGGGGCCACTCTGGAAACACCATATATTTT
CASSGGGHSGNTIYF
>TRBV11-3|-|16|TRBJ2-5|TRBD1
TGTGCCAGCAGCTCCTCCGGGACAGGGGCCCAAGAGACCCAGTACTTC
CASSSSGTGAQETQYF
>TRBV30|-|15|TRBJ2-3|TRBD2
TGTGCCTGGAGTGTAGCGGGGGGGCAGACAGATACGCAGTATTTT
CAWSVAGGQTDTQYF
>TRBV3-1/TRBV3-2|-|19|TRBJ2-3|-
TGTGCCAGCAGCCAAGATCCTATAGGCAGCGCAACCGGCACAGATACGCAGTATTTT
CASSQDPIGSATGTDTQYF
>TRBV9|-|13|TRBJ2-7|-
TGTGCCAGCAGCGTAGCTACTAGCACCGAGCAGTACTTC
CASSVATSTEQYF
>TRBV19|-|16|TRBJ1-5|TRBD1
TGTGCCAGTCTCAAACTAACAGGGGGCGACAATCAGCCCCAGCATTTT
CASLKLTGGDNQPQHF
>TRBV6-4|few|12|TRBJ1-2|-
TGTGCCAGCAGGGCCGGGGTCTATGGCTACACCTTC
CASRAGVYGYTF
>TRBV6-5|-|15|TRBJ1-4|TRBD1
TGTGCCAGCAGCCTCGGACAGGGGGCTGGTGAAAAACTGTTTTTT
CASSLGQGAGEKLFF
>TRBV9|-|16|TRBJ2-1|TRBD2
TGTGCCAGCAGCGCTACTAGCGGGGGGGCTTCCGGCGAGCAGTTCTTC
CASSATSGGASGEQFF
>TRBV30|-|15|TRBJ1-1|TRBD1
TGTGCCTGGAAGGACAGGACAGGGTCGAACACTGAAGCTTTCTTT
CAWKDRTGSNTEAFF
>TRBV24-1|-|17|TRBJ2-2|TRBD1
TGTGCCACCAGTGACTACCGACAGGGGTATGACACCGGGGAGCTGTTTTTT
CATSDYRQGYDTGELFF
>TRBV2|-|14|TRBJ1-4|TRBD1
TGTGCCAGCAGGGGGGACAGCTTGAATGAAAAACTGTTTTTT
CASRGDSLNEKLFF
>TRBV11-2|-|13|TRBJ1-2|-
TGTGCCAGCAGCTTAGCCAGGGATTCTGGCTACACCTTC
CASSLARDSGYTF
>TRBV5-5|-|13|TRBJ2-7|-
TGTGCCAGCAGCTTGGACCCTAAATACGAGCAGTACTTC
CASSLDPKYEQYF
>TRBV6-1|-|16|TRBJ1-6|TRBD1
TGTGCCAGCAGTGAAGCGCCGGGACAGGGAAGTTCACCCCTCCACTTT
CASSEAPGQGSSPLHF
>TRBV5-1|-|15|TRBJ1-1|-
TGCGCCAGCAGCTCGACAGCAGCCATGAACACTGAAGCTTTCTTT
CASSSTAAMNTEAFF
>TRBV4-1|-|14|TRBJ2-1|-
TGCGCCAGCAGCCCACTACCCTCCGGCGGAGAGCAGTTCTTC
CASSPLPSGGEQFF
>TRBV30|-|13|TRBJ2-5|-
TGTGCCTGGAGTGTCGGTAGCAGAGAGACCCAGTACTTC
CAWSVGSRETQYF
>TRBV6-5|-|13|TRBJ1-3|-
TGTGCCAGCAGAAGAGGGGGGGAAAACACCATATATTTT
CASRRGGENTIYF
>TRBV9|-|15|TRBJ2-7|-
TGTGCCAGCAGCGTAGGCCCAGGGCGGGAAAGCGAGCAGTACTTC
CASSVGPGRESEQYF
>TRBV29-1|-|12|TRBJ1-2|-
TGCAGCGTTGACGGCACAGACTATGGCTACACCTTC
CSVDGTDYGYTF
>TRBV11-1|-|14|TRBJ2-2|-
TGTGCCAGCAGCTTCCTTGGGGGGACCGGGGAGCTGTTTTTT
CASSFLGGTGELFF
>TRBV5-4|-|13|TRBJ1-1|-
TGTGCCAGCAGCTGGGGGGGGGAAGAGGAAGCTTTCTTT
CASSWGGEEEAFF
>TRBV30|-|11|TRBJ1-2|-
TGTGCCTGGAGGTATACAGGTGGCTACACCTTC
CAWRYTGGYTF
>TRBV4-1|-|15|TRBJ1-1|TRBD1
TGCGCCAGCAGTTGGGGGGACAGGGCGAACACTGAAGCTTTCTTT
CASSWGDRANTEAFF
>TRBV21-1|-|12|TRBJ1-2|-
TGTGCCAGCAGCAGGGCAGGGTATGGCTACACCTTC
CASSRAGYGYTF
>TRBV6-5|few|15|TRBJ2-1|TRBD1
TGTGCCAGCAGCGTGGACAGGGGACCATACAATGAGCAGTTCTTC
CASSVDRGPYNEQFF
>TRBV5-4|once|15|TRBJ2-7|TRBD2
TGTGCCAGCAGGGAGGGGGCTAGCGGGGGTTCCGAGCAGTACTTC
CASREGASGGSEQYF
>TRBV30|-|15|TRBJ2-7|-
TGTGCCTGGAGGGATAACAGGGGCCTCGGGGGCGAGCAGTACTTC
CAWRDNRGLGGEQYF
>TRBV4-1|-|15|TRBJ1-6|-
TGCGCCAGCAGCCTACAGACAGGTGATCTCTCACCCCTCCACTTT
CASSLQTGDLSPLHF
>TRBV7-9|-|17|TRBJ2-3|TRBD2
TGTGCCAGCAGCTCCCTTCGCGGGGGGGCTAACACAGATACGCAGTATTTT
CASSSLRGGANTDTQYF
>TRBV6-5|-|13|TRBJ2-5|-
TGTGCCAGCAGTTGGACAGTCCAAGAGACCCAGTACTTC
CASSWTVQETQYF
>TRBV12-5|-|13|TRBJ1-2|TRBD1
TGTGCTAGTGGGCCCCCGACAGGGTTCGGCTACACCTTC
CASGPPTGFGYTF
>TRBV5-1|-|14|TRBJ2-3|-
TGCGCCAGCAGCTTGGAGGGGATCACAGATACGCAGTATTTT
CASSLEGITDTQYF
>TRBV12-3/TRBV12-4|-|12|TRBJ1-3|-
TGTGCCAGCAGCACTTCGGGAAACACCATATATTTT
CASSTSGNTIYF
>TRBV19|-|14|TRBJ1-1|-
TGTGCCAGTAGTATCACAGGCGGGAACACTGAAGCTTTCTTT
CASSITGGNTEAFF
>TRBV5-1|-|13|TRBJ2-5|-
TGCGCCAGCAGCTCAAGCCAGGGAGAGACCCAGTACTTC
CASSSSQGETQYF
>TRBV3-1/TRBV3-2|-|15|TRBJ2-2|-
TGTGCCAGCAGCCAAGATGGCGGGTACACCGGGGAGCTGTTTTTT
CASSQDGGYTGELFF
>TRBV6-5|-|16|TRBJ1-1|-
TGTGCCAGCAGTTACTCGGGGACTGGGGTGAACACTGAAGCTTTCTTT
CASSYSGTGVNTEAFF
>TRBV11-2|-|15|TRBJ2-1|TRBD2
TGTGCCAGCAGCTTAGGACTAGCGGGGGGTTATGAGCAGTTCTTC
CASSLGLAGGYEQFF
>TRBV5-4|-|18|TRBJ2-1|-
TGTGCCAGCAGCTTGGCCGGCCCCGTTGTGGGGGGGCGGCATGAGCAGTTCTTC
CASSLAGPVVGGRHEQFF
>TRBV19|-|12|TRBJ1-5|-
TGTGCCACACAGGATGGCTATCAGCCCCAGCATTTT
CATQDGYQPQHF
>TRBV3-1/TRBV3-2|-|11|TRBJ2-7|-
TGTGCCAGCAGCCGGAGGAACGAGCAGTACTTC
CASSRRNEQYF
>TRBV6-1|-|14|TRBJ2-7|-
TGTGCCAGCAGTGAAGCGGCGGATCGGGGCGAGCAGTACTTC
CASSEAADRGEQYF
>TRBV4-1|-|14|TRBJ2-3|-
TGCGCCAGCAGCCGTACTAGCAGCACAGATACGCAGTATTTT
CASSRTSSTDTQYF
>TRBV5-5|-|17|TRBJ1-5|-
TGTGCCAGCAGCTCTAAATTCACGGCGGGGGACAATCAGCCCCAGCATTTT
CASSSKFTAGDNQPQHF
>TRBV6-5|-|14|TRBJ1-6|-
TGTGCCAGCAGTTACTCAGGGGAAGCGACACCCCTCCACTTT
CASSYSGEATPLHF
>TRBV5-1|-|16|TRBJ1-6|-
TGCGCCAGCAGCTTGGATCAGGGACACTATAATTCACCCCTCCACTTT
CASSLDQGHYNSPLHF
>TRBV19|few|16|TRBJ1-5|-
TGTGCCAGTAGTATGAGTGACTTTGATAGCAATCAGCCCCAGCATTTT
CASSMSDFDSNQPQHF